This entry lists 29 T cell receptor beta chains sequenced from one sample in a study of blood T cell repertoires in COVID-19. TCRdb keeps only in-frame clones here, not all; method: immunoSEQ multiplex PCR. This table has approximately 450,000 clones, 80% to 90% appearing once. The sequenced sample consisted of PBMCs or T cells enriched from blood (not recorded which). These receptors all come from a young man who had recovered from COVID-19.

The V and J genes are TRBV28 and TRBJ2-6, with D possibly TRBD1 on 6 matching bases. The CDR3 sequence is 17 residues long. Germline V gene sequence: CDR1 MDHEN, CDR2 SYDVKM. Deletions cut 5 bases from V and 0 bases from J, with 14 bases between. CDR3 sequence (DNA): TGTGCCAGCAGTATCTGGACAGCAGACTCTGGGGCCAACGTCCTGACTTTC. The encoded protein is CASSIWTADSGANVLTF.

This clone came up a few times. This sequence joins TRBV7-2 and TRBJ2-3; D is unclear. Germline assignment: CDR1 SGHTA and CDR2 FQGNSA. Deletions cut 3 bases from V and 4 bases from J, with 2 bases between. The CDR3 contains 11 residues. CDR3 in DNA: TGTGCCAGCAGCTTCGCAGATACGCAGTATTTT. Protein: CASSFADTQYF.

This clone was picked up a small number of times. The rearrangement joins TRBV7-9 to TRBJ1-3, with unresolved D. V dropped 2 bases and J dropped 1 base, with 3 bases sitting between them. Germline values: CDR1 SEHNR, CDR2 FQNEAQ (reference sequence). The CDR3 loop spans 13 amino acids. The CDR3 region has the DNA TGTGCCAGCAGCTTATCTTCTGGAAACACCATATATTTT. Translating it yields CASSLSSGNTIYF.

The chain uses TRBV5-8 and TRBJ1-1; D possibly corresponds to TRBD1 (6 bases). The CDR3 totals 17 residues. V lost 4 bases, J lost 0 bases, and 19 bases lay in between. Looked up from germline, CDR1 is SGHTS and CDR2 is YDEGEE. CDR3 protein: CASSPHQGTTMNTEAFF. CDR3 DNA sequence: TGTGCCAGCAGCCCCCACCAGGGGACCACCATGAACACTGAAGCTTTCTTT.

This clone was seen only once. V usage is TRBV14 and J usage is TRBJ1-2; D ambiguous. Germline V gene lookup returns CDR1 SGHDN and CDR2 FVKESK. The CDR3 sequence is 18 residues long. Trimming pared 0 bases from V and 4 bases from J, leaving 21 bases between. The CDR3 bases are TGTGCCAGCAGCCAAGATGTAGGGTTCGGACTAGCTTTCTATGGCTACACCTTC. Translated: CASSQDVGFGLAFYGYTF.

The chain uses TRBV12-3 or TRBV12-4 and TRBJ1-2; 7 bases agree with TRBD1. The CDR3 sequence is 13 residues long. Unmatched junction bases numbered 4, after V lost 4 bases and J lost 5 bases. The CDR3 spells CASSSTGLYGYTF. CDR3 nucleotides: TGTGCCAGCAGTTCGACAGGGCTTTATGGCTACACCTTC.

The V call is TRBV15, the J call TRBJ2-2; 8 positions match TRBD2. This CDR3 is 18 amino acids long. Germline V gene lookup returns CDR1 LNHNV and CDR2 YYDKDF (reference sequence). The junction had 12 bases not matched to a gene; V was cut back by 3 bases and J by 3 bases. The CDR3 region has the DNA TGTGCCACCAGCAGGGTCGGGGGGCTAGCGGGCCACACCGGGGAGCTGTTTTTT. This gives the protein CATSRVGGLAGHTGELFF.

V is TRBV4-1 and J is TRBJ1-3, with 8 bases that match TRBD1. CDR3 size: 16 residues. Germline V gene lookup returns CDR1 MGHRA and CDR2 YSYEKL. The J segment lost 4 bases and the V segment lost 2 bases, leaving 7 bases of the junction unmatched. CDR3: CASSQIYGTGGNTIYF. CDR3 nucleotides: TGCGCCAGCAGCCAAATTTACGGGACAGGCGGAAACACCATATATTTT.

The chain couples TRBV12-3 or TRBV12-4 to TRBJ2-6; no clear D. The CDR3 is made up of 13 amino acids. The V end was cut by 8 bases, the J end by 0 bases, with 5 bases between. CDR3 in amino acids: CASCNSGANVLTF. CDR3 DNA sequence: TGTGCCAGCTGTAACTCTGGGGCCAACGTCCTGACTTTC.

The chain employs TRBV28 and TRBJ2-3; perhaps TRBD2 as D (6 bases). Between the trimmed V and J ends, which lost 2 bases and 4 bases, there was a span of 16 bases. Germline loops: CDR1 MDHEN, CDR2 SYDVKM. This CDR3 has 16 amino acids. For the CDR3, the DNA is TGTGCCAGCAGTTTACAATCTGGAGGGCTACCAGATACGCAGTATTTT. As protein: CASSLQSGGLPDTQYF. Complete variable domain (other parts from reference TRBV28 and TRBJ2-3): DVKVTQSSRYLVKRTGEKVFLECVQDMDHENMFWYRQDPGLGLRLIYFSYDVKMKEKGDIPEGYSVSREKKERFSLILESASTNQTSMYLCASSLQSGGLPDTQYFGPGTRLTVL.

The CDR3 protein is CASSLPTGGGYTF. The CDR3 bases are TGTGCCAGCAGTTTACCGACAGGGGGTGGCTACACCTTC. The chain has TRBV5-4 and TRBJ1-2, with TRBD1 matching over 9 bases. The CDR3 consists of 13 residues. With V trimmed by 5 bases and J by 7 bases, 6 bases remained unmatched. Germline CDR1 is SGHNT and CDR2 is YYREEE (reference sequence).

The chain couples TRBV7-8 to TRBJ2-7; the match to TRBD2 covers 7 bases. Germline V gene sequence: CDR1 SGHVS, CDR2 FQNEAQ. V lost 5 bases to trimming and J lost 3 bases; unmatched junction nucleotides: 10. This CDR3 spans 15 amino acids. CDR3 nucleotide sequence: TGTGCCAGCAGCCCAAGAGCAGCGGGGAACTACGAGCAGTACTTC. This gives the protein CASSPRAAGNYEQYF.

This sequence joins TRBV3-1 (or the pseudogene TRBV3-2) and TRBJ2-1, with D tentatively TRBD1 (5 bases). The CDR3 covers 18 residues. Trimming pared 0 bases from V and 0 bases from J, leaving 15 bases between. Germline-derived CDR1 and CDR2 are LGHDT and YNNKEL (reference sequence). This chain's CDR3 is CASSQDLRTTGSYNEQFF. DNA of the CDR3: TGTGCCAGCAGCCAAGATCTCCGGACAACAGGCTCCTACAATGAGCAGTTCTTC.

In this sample, this clone turned up a few times. The rearrangement uses TRBV9 and TRBJ1-1; D is possibly TRBD1 (5 bases). The germline V and J ends were trimmed by 0 bases and 0 bases, with 15 bases remaining between them. This CDR3 has 17 amino acids. Looked up from germline, CDR1 is SGDLS and CDR2 is YYNGEE. The CDR3 protein is CASSVDGQGYMNTEAFF. CDR3 nucleotides: TGTGCCAGCAGCGTAGATGGACAAGGATACATGAACACTGAAGCTTTCTTT.

This sequence joins TRBV7-9 and TRBJ2-7; 7 nucleotides line up with TRBD2. V lost 3 bases and J lost 4; bases outside the gene matches: 15. Germline V gene data show CDR1 as SEHNR and CDR2 as FQNEAQ (reference sequence). This CDR3 has 17 amino acids. CDR3 residues: CASSLGRGGDPPYEQYF. In DNA, the CDR3 is TGTGCCAGCAGCTTGGGCCGTGGGGGGGACCCTCCATACGAGCAGTACTTC.

V gene TRBV5-1 combines with J gene TRBJ1-2; 7 bases are shared with TRBD1. Germline CDR1 reads SGHRS; CDR2 reads YFSETQ. V shed 3 bases, J shed 5 bases, and the junction held 10 bases outside the gene matches. The CDR3 covers 15 residues. CDR3 protein: CASSYTVGQLYGYTF. Written as DNA, the CDR3 is TGCGCCAGCAGCTACACGGTGGGACAGCTTTATGGCTACACCTTC.

The rearrangement links TRBV21-1 to TRBJ1-1. TRBV21-1 is an annotated pseudogene. The CDR3 runs to 17 residues. CDR3 amino acids: CASRPGRLGRSNTEAFF. CDR3 sequence (DNA): TGTGCCAGCAGACCTGGGAGGTTGGGGAGGTCGAACACTGAAGCTTTCTTT.

The chain carries TRBV27 and TRBJ2-3; 12 bases line up with TRBD2. The CDR3 totals 16 residues. The ends lost 5 bases at V and 6 bases at J; junction bases unmatched: 9. Germline-derived CDR1 and CDR2 are MNHEY and SMNVEV (reference sequence). CDR3 residues: CASSPRLAGVGDTQYF. Written as DNA, the CDR3 is TGTGCCAGCAGTCCCCGACTAGCGGGGGTAGGGGATACGCAGTATTTT.

The chain is built from TRBV28 and TRBJ1-5; TRBD1 matches 7 bases. This CDR3 contains 13 residues. V shed 11 bases, J shed 3 bases, and the junction held 7 bases outside the gene matches. CDR1 MDHEN and CDR2 SYDVKM come from the germline V gene. In DNA form, the CDR3 reads TGTGCCGTTGGGACAGAAGTCAATCAGCCCCAGCATTTT. This translates into CAVGTEVNQPQHF.

The V call is TRBV11-2, the J call TRBJ1-1; D remains unclear. Germline loops: CDR1 SGHAT, CDR2 FQNNGV. V was clipped by 4 bases and J by 3 bases, with 9 bases between them. This CDR3 is 13 amino acids long. The CDR3 DNA is TGTGCCAGCAGCTCCACGTTAGACACTGAAGCTTTCTTT. Translation: CASSSTLDTEAFF.

The V gene is TRBV5-1, the J gene TRBJ1-2, with 9 bases matching TRBD1. The germline gives CDR1 SGHRS, CDR2 YFSETQ. The CDR3 contains 14 residues. V was clipped by 5 bases and J by 7 bases; unmatched bases: 9. This CDR3 reads CASRPGTGMGGYTF. For the CDR3, the DNA is TGCGCCAGCAGGCCCGGGACAGGGATGGGTGGCTACACCTTC.

The chain uses TRBV18 and TRBJ1-2, with D maybe TRBD1 (6 bases). V was trimmed by 0 bases and J by 2 bases, leaving 13 bases between them. This CDR3 comprises 16 residues. Germline lookup yields CDR1 KGHSH and CDR2 LQKENI. As DNA, the CDR3 is TGTGCCAGCTCACCACCCGGGACACCGTCAAACTATGGCTACACCTTC. Translation gives CASSPPGTPSNYGYTF.

The gene calls are TRBV27 and TRBJ2-5, with TRBD1 matching 9 bases. The CDR3 is 16 amino acids. The V gene end was trimmed by 2 bases and the J gene end by 4 bases; junction bases not matched to a gene: 8. The germline CDR1 and CDR2 sequences are MNHEY and SMNVEV (reference sequence). This CDR3 reads CASSLLGTGFVETQYF. The CDR3 DNA sequence: TGTGCCAGCAGTTTACTCGGGACAGGGTTTGTAGAGACCCAGTACTTC.

To note about this clone: At one boundary the junction diverges from the germline segment, which might be a read error. This chain connects TRBV24-1 to TRBJ2-3; possible D gene TRBD2, 6 bases. The length of the CDR3 is 10 residues. Germline V gene sequence: CDR1 KGHDR, CDR2 SFDVKD. CDR3 sequence reads: CATSGAEGLF. The CDR3 region has the DNA TGTGCCACCAGTGGAGCGGAGGGCCTTTTT.

This chain uses TRBV7-3 with TRBJ1-1; D remains unclear. Germline CDR1 and CDR2: SGHTA and FQGTGA. The CDR3 loop spans 16 amino acids. V lost 5 bases and J 1 base, leaving 17 bases between the germline ends. The chain's CDR3 is CASSTLLWAGNTEAFF. The CDR3 DNA is TGTGCCAGCAGCACCCTCCTCTGGGCGGGGAACACTGAAGCTTTCTTT.

The V and J genes are TRBV5-5 and TRBJ2-1; 7 bases map to TRBD2. Germline values: CDR1 SGHKS, CDR2 YYEKEE (reference sequence). Losses at the gene ends were 3 bases for V and 1 base for J; bases not matched to a gene: 4. This CDR3 comprises 15 residues. The CDR3 nucleotides read TGTGCCAGCAGCTGGGGAGGGAGATCCTACAATGAGCAGTTCTTC. Protein product: CASSWGGRSYNEQFF.

This chain uses TRBV7-2 with TRBJ1-5; D gene uncertain. Germline CDR1 is SGHTA and CDR2 is FQGNSA. Deletions cut 3 bases from V and 6 bases from J, with 9 bases between. There are 13 residues in the CDR3. The CDR3 loop reads CASSFGGFQPQHF. The CDR3 region has the DNA TGTGCCAGCAGCTTTGGAGGGTTTCAGCCCCAGCATTTT.

The chain joins TRBV7-6 to TRBJ2-1; 7 bases fit TRBD2. V gave up 0 bases and J gave up 8 bases; unmatched junction bases: 7. This CDR3 comprises 15 residues. Germline CDR1 and CDR2: SGHVS and FNYEAQ. CDR3 DNA: TGTGCCAGCAGCTTAGCGGATAGCGGGTTGGATGAGCAGTTCTTC. Its translation is CASSLADSGLDEQFF.

This chain uses TRBV27 with TRBJ2-7; D unclear. The V end was cut by 3 bases, the J end by 6 bases, with 9 bases between. From germline, CDR1 is MNHEY and CDR2 SMNVEV (reference sequence). The CDR3 has 12 residues. The CDR3 loop reads CASSFDPSEQYF. CDR3 coding DNA: TGTGCCAGCAGTTTCGATCCGAGCGAGCAGTACTTC.